Reported below is one T cell receptor (beta chain). While unrecorded immune exposures were likely, the donors were nominally healthy when sampled. The PCR ran on 60 Vbeta and 13 Jbeta primers. Some clones are missing from TCRdb's copy, which holds only in-frame ones; the method was immunoSEQ multiplex PCR. This table has some 130,000 clones, around 80% appearing once. The data were taken from a study of cytomegalovirus exposure and HLA in healthy donors. Study information: Roughly 180 million T cells yielded 120 million or so unique TCR beta sequences, as an earlier analysis found.

CDR1 and CDR2 (germline): SGHRS, YFSETQ. V lost 2 bases, J lost 3 bases, and 17 bases lay in between. The CDR3 contains 16 residues. The chain recombines TRBV5-1 with TRBJ1-2; a weak D match, TRBD1 (5 bases). This sequence originates from a man aged 40-55 years in good health and CMV-seropositive. What was sequenced was PBMCs. As DNA, the CDR3 is TGCGCCAGCAGCTTTGGGCTGACAGTGCCGTACTATGGCTACACCTTC. This gives the protein CASSFGLTVPYYGYTF.